In its sample, the clone carrying this T cell receptor beta chain was seen a few times. This sample was taken from a study of cytomegalovirus exposure and HLA in healthy donors. The study ran its PCR with 60 Vbeta and 13 Jbeta primers. The repertoire was sequenced with immunoSEQ multiplex PCR; TCRdb's copy has only in-frame clones and lacks some. In the table there are 150,000 to 200,000 clones, roughly 85% of which are singletons. This TCR was recovered from a man aged 45-65 years in good health and CMV-seropositive. The specimen sequenced was PBMCs.

The CDR3 DNA sequence: TGTGCCAGCAGCCGGGACACCAACCCAGATACGCAGTATTTT. Translation gives CASSRDTNPDTQYF. The chain employs TRBV7-9 and TRBJ2-3; the D gene is possibly TRBD1 (6 bases). Germline loops: CDR1 SEHNR, CDR2 FQNEAQ (reference sequence). This CDR3 has 14 residues. The germline V and J ends were trimmed by 5 bases and 4 bases, with 13 bases remaining between them.